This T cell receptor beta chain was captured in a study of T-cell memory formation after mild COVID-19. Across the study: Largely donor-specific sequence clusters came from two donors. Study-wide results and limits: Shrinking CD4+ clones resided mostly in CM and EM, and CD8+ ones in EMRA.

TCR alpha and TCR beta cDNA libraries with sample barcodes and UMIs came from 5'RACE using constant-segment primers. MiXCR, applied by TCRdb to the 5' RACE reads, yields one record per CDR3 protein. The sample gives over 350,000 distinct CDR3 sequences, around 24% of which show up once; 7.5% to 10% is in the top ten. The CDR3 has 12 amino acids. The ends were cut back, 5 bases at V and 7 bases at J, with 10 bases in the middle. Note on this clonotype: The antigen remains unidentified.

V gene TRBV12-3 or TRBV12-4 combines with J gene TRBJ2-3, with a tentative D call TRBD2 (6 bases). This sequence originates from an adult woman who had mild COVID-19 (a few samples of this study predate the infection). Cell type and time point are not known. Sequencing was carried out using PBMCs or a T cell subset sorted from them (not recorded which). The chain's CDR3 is CASSLAGYTQYF. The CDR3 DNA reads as TGTGCCAGCAGTCTTGCGGGATATACGCAGTATTTT.